A selection of T cell receptor beta chains follows, all from one sample in a study of shared clonotypes between healthy human individuals. Clones were read by immunoSEQ multiplex PCR, and TCRdb kept only the in-frame ones, dropping some. The sample has 700,000 or so clones; about three quarters are singletons. Sequences were obtained from memory CD4+ T cells sorted from blood. The receptor source for this set is a woman aged 30 to 39 in good health. The CDR3 runs from the conserved cysteine through the conserved F or W. D genes are given only for firm matches. Expanded clones are given a class, and other clones once, few, many or no size at all.

j_call: TRBJ2-7; d_call: TRBD2; clone_size: .; v_call: TRBV2; cdr3_nt: TGTGCCAGCACCGGGACTAGCGAATACGAGCAGTACTTC; cdr3_aa: CASTGTSEYEQYF
j_call: TRBJ2-3; d_call: .; clone_size: .; v_call: TRBV11-2; cdr3_nt: TGTGCCAGCAGCTTTGGGGACAGCACAGATACGCAGTATTTT; cdr3_aa: CASSFGDSTDTQYF
j_call: TRBJ2-1; d_call: TRBD2; clone_size: .; v_call: TRBV19; cdr3_nt: TGTGCCAGTAGTATAGGTCTAGCGGGAAGGTACAATGAGCAGTTCTTC; cdr3_aa: CASSIGLAGRYNEQFF
j_call: TRBJ1-2; d_call: .; clone_size: few; v_call: TRBV5-1; cdr3_nt: TGCGCCAGCAGCTTGCGGGGCCAGGGAGATGGCTACACCTTC; cdr3_aa: CASSLRGQGDGYTF
j_call: TRBJ2-5; d_call: .; clone_size: .; v_call: TRBV11-3; cdr3_nt: TGTGCCAGCAGCCAAAGAGGGGGGATGGAGACCCAGTACTTC; cdr3_aa: CASSQRGGMETQYF
j_call: TRBJ1-1; d_call: TRBD1; clone_size: .; v_call: TRBV5-4; cdr3_nt: TGTGCCAGCAGCTTACCGGGACAGGGCAGGACTGAAGCTTTCTTT; cdr3_aa: CASSLPGQGRTEAFF
j_call: TRBJ2-6; d_call: .; clone_size: .; v_call: TRBV6-1; cdr3_nt: TGTGCCAGCAGTGGACAGGCCGCCTCTGGGGCCAACGTCCTGACTTTC; cdr3_aa: CASSGQAASGANVLTF
j_call: TRBJ2-3; d_call: .; clone_size: .; v_call: TRBV21-1; cdr3_nt: TGTGCCAGCAGCACCAGCGGGCCGACTACTAGCACAGATACGCAGTATTTT; cdr3_aa: CASSTSGPTTSTDTQYF
j_call: TRBJ2-1; d_call: TRBD2; clone_size: few; v_call: TRBV28; cdr3_nt: TGTGCCAGCGTACATTCTAGCGGGAATGAGCAGTTCTTC; cdr3_aa: CASVHSSGNEQFF
j_call: TRBJ1-6; d_call: .; clone_size: few; v_call: TRBV11-2; cdr3_nt: TGTGCCAGCAGCTCGACCGGGACCCCAATCAAGTCACCCCTCCACTTT; cdr3_aa: CASSSTGTPIKSPLHF
j_call: TRBJ2-1; d_call: TRBD1; clone_size: .; v_call: TRBV6-6; cdr3_nt: TGTGCCAGCAGTAACCGACAGGGGGGGTTCGATGAGCAGTTCTTC; cdr3_aa: CASSNRQGGFDEQFF
j_call: TRBJ1-1; d_call: TRBD1; clone_size: .; v_call: TRBV18; cdr3_nt: TGTGCCAGCTCACCCAGACAGGGGGTGGAGGCTGAAGCTTTCTTT; cdr3_aa: CASSPRQGVEAEAFF
j_call: TRBJ1-1; d_call: .; clone_size: .; v_call: TRBV5-8; cdr3_nt: TGTGCCAGCAGCTTGGGGCAGGGTCTAGCGGGGAACACTGAAGCTTTCTTT; cdr3_aa: CASSLGQGLAGNTEAFF
j_call: TRBJ1-5; d_call: TRBD1; clone_size: .; v_call: TRBV27; cdr3_nt: TGTGCCAGCAGCCCGGGACAGAGCCCCCGCAATCAGCCCCAGCATTTT; cdr3_aa: CASSPGQSPRNQPQHF
j_call: TRBJ2-7; d_call: .; clone_size: few; v_call: TRBV5-1; cdr3_nt: TGCGCCAGCAGCACCAGCCAGGAATACGAGCAGTACTTC; cdr3_aa: CASSTSQEYEQYF
j_call: TRBJ2-7; d_call: .; clone_size: few; v_call: TRBV18; cdr3_nt: TGTGCCAGCTCACCAACGACTTACTCCTACGAGCAGTACTTC; cdr3_aa: CASSPTTYSYEQYF
j_call: TRBJ2-5; d_call: .; clone_size: .; v_call: TRBV6-6; cdr3_nt: TGTGCCAGCAGACCCCGCCATCCGAGCGTGGAGACCCAGTACTTC; cdr3_aa: CASRPRHPSVETQYF
j_call: TRBJ2-5; d_call: TRBD1; clone_size: .; v_call: TRBV7-7; cdr3_nt: TGTGCCAGCAGCTTAACCATGGGACAGGGAGGCGAGACCCAGTACTTC; cdr3_aa: CASSLTMGQGGETQYF
j_call: TRBJ2-7; d_call: TRBD1; clone_size: .; v_call: TRBV2; cdr3_nt: TGTGCCAGCAGTGGGGTGGGGACAGGGGTCTCCTACGAGCAGTACTTC; cdr3_aa: CASSGVGTGVSYEQYF
j_call: TRBJ2-7; d_call: .; clone_size: .; v_call: TRBV27; cdr3_nt: TGTGCCAGCAGTTTATCCGCACTTAAAGGAACGGGGCCCTACGAGCAGTACTTC; cdr3_aa: CASSLSALKGTGPYEQYF
j_call: TRBJ2-1; d_call: TRBD2; clone_size: .; v_call: TRBV7-9; cdr3_nt: TGTGCCAGCAGCTTAGGACTAGCGACCTACAATGAGCAGTTCTTC; cdr3_aa: CASSLGLATYNEQFF
j_call: TRBJ1-2; d_call: .; clone_size: .; v_call: TRBV20-1; cdr3_nt: TGCATCCTCAGGGGCACGTACGGCTACACCTTC; cdr3_aa: CILRGTYGYTF
j_call: TRBJ1-5; d_call: TRBD1; clone_size: .; v_call: TRBV5-1; cdr3_nt: TGCGCCAGCAGCGTAGGACAGGGGGCTCAGCCCCAGCATTTT; cdr3_aa: CASSVGQGAQPQHF
j_call: TRBJ2-5; d_call: .; clone_size: .; v_call: TRBV7-2; cdr3_nt: TGTGCCAGCAGCTTGGTGGGAGGAATTTTAGAGACCCAGTACTTC; cdr3_aa: CASSLVGGILETQYF
j_call: TRBJ1-1; d_call: .; clone_size: .; v_call: TRBV27; cdr3_nt: TGTGCCAGCAGTTTTAAAGTGTCGAACACTGAAGCTTTCTTT; cdr3_aa: CASSFKVSNTEAFF
j_call: TRBJ2-7; d_call: TRBD2; clone_size: .; v_call: TRBV5-1; cdr3_nt: TGCGCCAGCAGCTTCGAGAGCGGGAGTCTTTACGAGCAGTACTTC; cdr3_aa: CASSFESGSLYEQYF
j_call: TRBJ2-2; d_call: .; clone_size: .; v_call: TRBV29-1; cdr3_nt: TGCAGCGTTGTGGGAGCAGGGAAGGGCACCGGGGAGCTGTTTTTT; cdr3_aa: CSVVGAGKGTGELFF